This passage covers 16 T cell receptor beta chains from one sample sequenced in a study of cytomegalovirus exposure and HLA in healthy donors. The PCR contained 60 Vbeta and 13 Jbeta primers. Repertoires were generated with immunoSEQ multiplex PCR, while TCRdb's copy carries only in-frame clones and drops some. There are 150,000 to 200,000 clones in the sample; approximately 80% occur only once, and around 7.7% lies in the top ten. The sequenced material came from PBMCs. Source of these receptors: a woman in her 30s in good health and CMV-seropositive.

This clone came up a few times. The rearrangement links TRBV30 to TRBJ2-3; no firm D call. Germline CDR1 reads GTSNPN; CDR2 reads SVGIG (reference sequence). Trimming left V 1 base short and J 2 bases short, with 10 bases between. The CDR3 spans 14 residues. The CDR3 region has the DNA TGTGCCTGGAGTGGACTCGTCAACACAGATACGCAGTATTTT. It codes for CAWSGLVNTDTQYF.

The CDR3 coding sequence is TGCGCCAGCAGCACGGGACTAGCGGGGGGTGAGGGCACAGATACGCAGTATTTT. Protein product: CASSTGLAGGEGTDTQYF. The chain joins TRBV5-1 to TRBJ2-3; TRBD2 matches at 15 bases. The ends lost 4 bases at V and 1 base at J; junction bases unmatched: 7. The CDR3 runs 18 residues. Germline CDR1 is SGHRS and CDR2 is YFSETQ.

The chain uses TRBV5-1 and TRBJ1-2, with a weak D call TRBD1 (6 bases). This CDR3 is built from 13 residues. Germline V CDR1 and CDR2: SGHRS, YFSETQ. Trimming removed 2 bases from V and 6 bases from J, with 11 bases in between. CDR3: CASSFKGGDGYTF. Here the CDR3 DNA reads TGCGCCAGCAGCTTCAAAGGGGGAGATGGCTACACCTTC. Using reference TRBV5-1 and TRBJ1-2 for the parts outside the CDR3, the full variable domain is KAGVTQTPRYLIKTRGQQVTLSCSPISGHRSVSWYQQTPGQGLQFLFEYFSETQRNKGNFPGRFSGRQFSNSRSEMNVSTLELGDSALYLCASSFKGGDGYTFGSGTRLTVV.

This chain joins TRBV5-4 and TRBJ2-2, with 9 nucleotides matching TRBD1. Unmatched junction bases numbered 7, after V lost 5 bases and J lost 2 bases. Germline V gene sequence: CDR1 SGHNT, CDR2 YYREEE (reference sequence). The CDR3 is made up of 16 amino acids. Here the CDR3 reads CASSYDRGTNTGELFF. The CDR3 nucleotides read TGTGCCAGCAGTTACGACAGGGGGACTAACACCGGGGAGCTGTTTTTT.

This clone was observed a handful of times. The J gene is TRBJ1-5, the V gene TRBV7-9; D remains unclear. CDR1 is SEHNR, CDR2 FQNEAQ, per germline (reference sequence). V was cut by 2 bases and J by 3 bases, with 8 bases left in between. The CDR3 consists of 14 residues. This CDR3 reads CASSLFGDNQPQHF. The CDR3 region has the DNA TGTGCCAGCAGCTTATTCGGGGACAATCAGCCCCAGCATTTT.

The chain is built from TRBV27 and TRBJ1-2, with D uncertain. The germline V gene encodes CDR1 MNHEY and CDR2 SMNVEV (reference sequence). This CDR3 spans 13 amino acids. Trimming removed 3 bases from V and 6 bases from J, with 11 bases in between. The CDR3 loop is CASSFHQADGYTF. In DNA, the CDR3 is TGTGCCAGCAGTTTCCACCAGGCAGATGGCTACACCTTC.

The J gene is TRBJ2-3, the V gene TRBV5-1; perhaps TRBD1 as D (5 bases). Between the trimmed V and J ends, which lost 0 bases and 2 bases, there was a span of 10 bases. The germline gives CDR1 SGHRS, CDR2 YFSETQ. CDR3 length: 15 residues. The CDR3, as DNA: TGCGCCAGCAGCTTGGAAGGGGTCCTCACAGATACGCAGTATTTT. Its translation: CASSLEGVLTDTQYF.

This clone was seen once. A junction end diverges from the germline sequence, so it may reflect a read error. V usage is TRBV4-1 and J usage is TRBJ1-4, with D maybe TRBD1 (5 bases). Germline CDR1 is MGHRA and CDR2 is YSYEKL. The CDR3 covers 16 residues. The CDR3 region is CASRQEGGAANEKLFF. The CDR3 DNA sequence: TGCGCCAGCAGACAAGAGGGTGGGGCGGCTAATGAAAAACTGTTTTTT.

This chain joins TRBV9 and TRBJ1-1, with TRBD1 matching over 12 bases. The germline V gene has CDR1 SGDLS and CDR2 YYNGEE. The J segment lost 4 bases and the V segment lost 3 bases, leaving 7 bases of the junction unmatched. The CDR3 has 16 residues. CDR3 protein: CASSAEGDRGPTEAFF. CDR3 coding DNA: TGTGCCAGCAGCGCCGAGGGGGACAGGGGGCCCACTGAAGCTTTCTTT.

The chain has TRBV18 and TRBJ2-3; 8 nucleotides align to TRBD2. V lost 1 base and J lost 0; bases outside the gene matches: 0. The CDR3 runs 15 residues. Germline assignment: CDR1 KGHSH and CDR2 LQKENI. The CDR3 DNA reads TGTGCCAGCTCACCACAGCGGGGGAGCACAGATACGCAGTATTTT. Its protein product is CASSPQRGSTDTQYF.

In this sample, this clone turned up a few times. The chain uses TRBV6-6 and TRBJ1-6, with TRBD1 matching over 7 bases. Germline-derived CDR1 and CDR2 are MNHNY and SVGAGI (reference sequence). Trimming at V came to 4 bases and at J to 10 bases, leaving 4 bases not matched to a gene. The CDR3 is 13 amino acids. The CDR3 here is CASSWGQTSPLHF. CDR3 nucleotide sequence: TGTGCCAGCAGTTGGGGACAGACCTCACCCCTCCACTTT.

This chain uses TRBV7-3 with TRBJ2-3; TRBD2 matches 7 bases. CDR3 length: 15 residues. CDR1 and CDR2 from the germline V gene are SGHTA and FQGTGA. V was pared by 4 bases and J by 6 bases, with 10 bases of the junction left unmatched. CDR3 bases: TGTGCCAGCAGCTCTAGGGGAGCGGGGAGCGATACGCAGTATTTT. Encoded protein: CASSSRGAGSDTQYF.

The DNA for the CDR3 is TGTGCCAGCTCACTCCAGGGCACAGATACGCAGTATTTT. The encoded protein is CASSLQGTDTQYF. The J gene is TRBJ2-3, the V gene TRBV18; no clear D. The CDR3 has 13 amino acids. V lost 4 bases, J lost 1 base, and 6 bases lay in between. Germline V lookup: CDR1 KGHSH, CDR2 LQKENI.

This chain links TRBV2 with TRBJ2-5; 14 nucleotides align to TRBD2. The CDR3 is 18 amino acids. V dropped 5 bases and J dropped 5; count of bases not matched to a gene: 13. Germline-derived CDR1 and CDR2 are SNHLY and FYNNEI. The CDR3: CASSPGLAGALRGETQYF. In DNA form, the CDR3 reads TGTGCCAGCAGTCCGGGACTAGCGGGGGCCCTACGGGGCGAGACCCAGTACTTC.

The DNA for the CDR3 is TGTGCCAGCAGCCCATACACCGATAACACTGAAGCTTTCTTT. Protein product: CASSPYTDNTEAFF. The chain couples TRBV4-2 to TRBJ1-1; D remains ambiguous. From germline, CDR1 is LGHNA and CDR2 YNFKEQ. The CDR3 loop spans 14 amino acids. Trimming removed 4 bases from V and 2 bases from J, with 11 bases in between.

The rearrangement joins TRBV2 to TRBJ2-7; 8 bases line up with TRBD1. V was pared by 1 base and J by 6 bases, with 8 bases of the junction left unmatched. CDR1 is SNHLY and CDR2 is FYNNEI in the germline V gene. This CDR3 spans 15 amino acids. The CDR3 DNA follows: TGTGCCAGCAGTGAAGGGACAGGGCGGTCTTCCGAGCAGTACTTC. The encoded protein is CASSEGTGRSSEQYF. Filled out from reference TRBV2 and TRBJ2-7, the complete variable domain reads EPEVTQTPSHQVTQMGQEVILRCVPISNHLYFYWYRQILGQKVEFLVSFYNNEISEKSEIFDDQFSVERPDGSNFTLKIRSTKLEDSAMYFCASSEGTGRSSEQYFGPGTRLTVT.